These 24 T cell receptor beta chains share one sample of origin, sequenced in a study of blood T cell repertoires in COVID-19. Libraries were prepared by immunoSEQ multiplex PCR; TCRdb keeps only in-frame clonotypes and omits some of them. The sample shows more than 200,000 clones, 70% to 90% of them seen only once. Sequencing was performed on peripheral blood. The receptors originated from a man over 45 with acute or convalescent COVID-19.

The chain links TRBV7-9 to TRBJ1-6; TRBD1 aligns across 9 bases. The V gene end was trimmed by 10 bases and the J gene end by 3 bases; junction bases not matched to a gene: 4. CDR1 SEHNR and CDR2 FQNEAQ come from the germline V gene (reference sequence). This CDR3 is built from 14 residues. CDR3 nucleotide sequence: TGTGCCACTCCGGGACAGGGCTATAATTCACCCCTCCACTTT. Translating gives CATPGQGYNSPLHF.

The V call is TRBV24-1, the J call TRBJ1-6; 8 bases line up with TRBD1. V shed 8 bases and J 0 bases; nucleotides not matched to a gene: 11. The germline CDR1 and CDR2 sequences are KGHDR and SFDVKD. The CDR3 extends over 18 amino acids. As DNA, the CDR3 is TGTGCCACCAATACAGTGGACAGGGCAAGCTCCTATAATTCACCCCTCCACTTT. Translated, it gives CATNTVDRASSYNSPLHF.

J is TRBJ1-3 and V is TRBV6-2 or TRBV6-3, with 10 bases fitting TRBD1. Trimming at V came to 4 bases and at J to 2 bases, leaving 8 bases not matched to a gene. The germline V gene has CDR1 MNHEY and CDR2 SVGEGT. CDR3 size: 17 residues. The CDR3 is CASSSTLGTGAGNTIYF. CDR3 coding DNA: TGTGCCAGCAGTTCAACTCTTGGGACAGGGGCTGGAAACACCATATATTTT.

The chain joins TRBV5-1 to TRBJ2-7; 8 bases are shared with TRBD2. V lost 6 bases to trimming and J lost 6 bases; unmatched junction nucleotides: 20. There are 17 residues in the CDR3. Germline CDR1 SGHRS, CDR2 YFSETQ. For the CDR3, the DNA is TGCGCCAGCAACATCAACCCGGCGTGGCGGGAGGACGGCGAGCAGTACTTC. The encoded protein is CASNINPAWREDGEQYF. The whole variable domain, filled in from reference TRBV5-1 and TRBJ2-7, reads KAGVTQTPRYLIKTRGQQVTLSCSPISGHRSVSWYQQTPGQGLQFLFEYFSETQRNKGNFPGRFSGRQFSNSRSEMNVSTLELGDSALYLCASNINPAWREDGEQYFGPGTRLTVT.

The V and J genes are TRBV5-4 and TRBJ2-5, with D perhaps matching TRBD2 (6 bases). CDR1 SGHNT and CDR2 YYREEE come from the germline V gene (reference sequence). The CDR3 runs to 14 residues. Trimming took off 3 bases at V and 4 bases at J, with 13 bases between the two ends. The CDR3 nucleotides are TGTGCCAGCAGCTGGGCTGGGGGGTCAGAGACCCAGTACTTC. It translates to CASSWAGGSETQYF.

The chain couples TRBV7-9 to TRBJ1-3, with D possibly being TRBD1 (6 bases). Germline CDR1 SEHNR, CDR2 FQNEAQ (reference sequence). The CDR3 covers 16 residues. Between the trimmed V and J ends, which lost 5 bases and 4 bases, there was a span of 18 bases. The CDR3 region is CASSPRQARQGNTIYF. Here the CDR3 DNA reads TGTGCCAGCAGCCCTAGACAGGCGAGGCAGGGAAACACCATATATTTT.

V is TRBV27 and J is TRBJ2-7; TRBD2 matches at 12 bases. The CDR3 has 13 residues. J lost 2 bases, V lost 10 bases, and 3 bases had no gene match. Germline V lookup: CDR1 MNHEY, CDR2 SMNVEV (reference sequence). CDR3 sequence reads: CATSSGGAYEQYF. The CDR3 DNA is TGTGCCACTTCTAGCGGGGGGGCCTACGAGCAGTACTTC.

The rearrangement uses TRBV10-2 and TRBJ1-6; no definite D call. The CDR3 has 12 amino acids. Germline assignment: CDR1 WSHSY and CDR2 SAAADI. Trimming took 4 bases from V and 12 from J, leaving 10 bases between them. This chain's CDR3 is CASSGGQQPLHF. CDR3 nucleotide sequence: TGCGCCAGCAGTGGAGGGCAGCAACCCCTCCACTTT.

The table lists this clone with a count of one. The chain links TRBV7-8 to TRBJ2-3; TRBD1 agrees at 11 bases. CDR1 and CDR2 (germline): SGHVS, FQNEAQ. CDR3 length equals 15 residues. V shed 3 bases, J shed 5 bases, and the junction held 4 bases outside the gene matches. The CDR3 region is CASSLDRGPGDTQYF. DNA of the CDR3: TGTGCCAGCAGCTTGGACAGGGGGCCGGGAGATACGCAGTATTTT.

This clone was found once. The V gene is TRBV27, the J gene TRBJ2-2; D may be TRBD2 (6 bases). This CDR3 is built from 14 residues. Trimming left V 6 bases short and J 4 bases short, with 12 bases between. Germline CDR1 reads MNHEY; CDR2 reads SMNVEV (reference sequence). This CDR3 is CASSRDFSTGELFF. CDR3 nucleotides: TGTGCCAGCAGCCGGGACTTCTCCACCGGGGAGCTGTTTTTT.

V gene TRBV10-2 combines with J gene TRBJ1-1, with D unresolved. The germline gives CDR1 WSHSY, CDR2 SAAADI. V was shortened by 7 bases and J by 2 bases, with 17 bases between the two germline ends. The CDR3 extends over 15 amino acids. The CDR3 loop is CASTFSQGSNTEAFF. The CDR3 DNA reads TGCGCCAGCACCTTCTCCCAAGGTAGCAACACTGAAGCTTTCTTT.

The chain couples TRBV6-5 to TRBJ1-3; 7 positions agree with TRBD1. Germline V lookup: CDR1 MNHEY, CDR2 SVGAGI. V lost 7 bases to trimming and J lost 4 bases; unmatched junction nucleotides: 7. The CDR3 runs 14 residues. The CDR3 DNA is TGTGCCAGCACGCCGGACAGGCGGGGAAACACCATATATTTT. Residues: CASTPDRRGNTIYF.

V and J are TRBV18 and TRBJ2-7; 10 bases map to TRBD1. Looked up from germline, CDR1 is KGHSH and CDR2 is LQKENI. CDR3 length: 16 residues. The trim removed 3 bases at V and 0 bases at J, leaving 5 bases unmatched. The CDR3 is CASSPRGQGISYEQYF. In DNA, the CDR3 is TGTGCCAGCTCACCGCGGGGACAGGGGATCTCCTACGAGCAGTACTTC.

This chain uses TRBV19 with TRBJ2-1; no clear D gene. Germline CDR1 and CDR2: LNHDA and SQIVND (reference sequence). This CDR3 has 15 amino acids. V dropped 5 bases and J dropped 5 bases, with 16 bases sitting between them. CDR3 region: CASSEQHNTHNEQFF. The CDR3 DNA sequence: TGTGCCAGTAGTGAACAGCATAACACCCACAATGAGCAGTTCTTC.

As concerns this clone: The same CDR3 can be traced to other DNA sequences in this sample. J is TRBJ2-3 and V is TRBV5-1; possibly TRBD2 for D (6 bases). Per germline, CDR1 SGHRS and CDR2 YFSETQ. The CDR3 has 15 amino acids. Trimming left V 0 bases short and J 0 bases short, with 8 bases between. Here the CDR3 reads CASSLVAGSTDTQYF. CDR3 nucleotide sequence: TGCGCCAGCAGCTTGGTGGCGGGGAGCACAGATACGCAGTATTTT.

This clone was seen more than once but under ten times. The V call is TRBV2, the J call TRBJ1-1, with a possible D match to TRBD1 (5 bases). Trimming pared 7 bases from V and 11 bases from J, leaving 17 bases between. Germline CDR1 reads SNHLY; CDR2 reads FYNNEI. The CDR3 runs 12 residues. Written as DNA, the CDR3 is TGTGCCAGCACCCTTACAGGTCCCGGCGCTTTCTTT. Protein: CASTLTGPGAFF.

The J gene is TRBJ2-7, the V gene TRBV27; a possible D gene is TRBD1 (5 bases). Germline assignment: CDR1 MNHEY and CDR2 SMNVEV (reference sequence). CDR3 length: 15 residues. V lost 0 bases and J lost 4, with 13 bases in between. This chain's CDR3 is CASSLSPTTDYEQYF. The CDR3 DNA reads TGTGCCAGCAGTTTATCCCCCACGACAGATTACGAGCAGTACTTC.

The V gene is TRBV5-1, the J gene TRBJ2-5, with TRBD2 identical over 12 bases. This CDR3 has 16 residues. Trimming at V came to 4 bases and at J to 5 bases, leaving 9 bases not matched to a gene. Germline V gene lookup returns CDR1 SGHRS and CDR2 YFSETQ. The CDR3 nucleotides are TGCGCCAGCAGCCCTAGCGGGGGGGCCGTTAAGGAGACCCAGTACTTC. It yields the protein CASSPSGGAVKETQYF.

This chain links TRBV6-4 with TRBJ1-1; D not certain. Trimming took off 6 bases at V and 0 bases at J, with 8 bases between the two ends. The CDR3 runs to 13 residues. The V gene's germline CDR1 is MRHNA and CDR2 SNTAGT. The CDR3 nucleotides read TGTGCCAGCAGACGCGAGGTGAACACTGAAGCTTTCTTT. It translates to CASRREVNTEAFF.

A few counts support this clone. The V gene is TRBV7-9, the J gene TRBJ2-7; the match to TRBD1 covers 8 bases. The V and J ends lost 5 bases and 0 bases, in that order; junction bases with no gene match: 6. Germline CDR1 reads SEHNR; CDR2 reads FQNEAQ (reference sequence). The CDR3 is 15 residues long. CDR3 amino acids: CASSPRQGTSYEQYF. The CDR3 DNA reads TGTGCCAGCAGCCCTCGACAGGGGACCTCCTACGAGCAGTACTTC.

The rearrangement joins TRBV6-5 to TRBJ1-5; TRBD1 agrees at 7 bases. This CDR3 is 15 amino acids long. V lost 4 bases, J lost 1 base, and 4 bases stayed unmatched. The germline V gene encodes CDR1 MNHEY and CDR2 SVGAGI. The CDR3 DNA reads TGTGCCAGCAGTTCCCGGGACAGCAGCAATCAGCCCCAGCATTTT. This translates into CASSSRDSSNQPQHF.

V usage is TRBV10-3 and J usage is TRBJ1-3; 9 bases agree with TRBD1. This CDR3 comprises 20 residues. The germline CDR1 and CDR2 sequences are ENHRY and SYGVKD. V lost 5 bases, J lost 5 bases, and 22 bases stayed unmatched. The CDR3 DNA sequence: TGTGCCATCAGTACGACACACAAATACCGGGACAGGGAAAGTAGAAACACCATATATTTT. Translating it yields CAISTTHKYRDRESRNTIYF.

The V call is TRBV3-1 (or the pseudogene TRBV3-2), the J call TRBJ1-4, with 7 nucleotides matching TRBD1. The CDR3 is 15 residues long. V was clipped by 6 bases and J by 9 bases; unmatched bases: 13. Germline assignment: CDR1 LGHDT and CDR2 YNNKEL (reference sequence). CDR3 loop: CASRETGAGMKKLFF. CDR3 coding DNA: TGTGCCAGCAGAGAAACAGGGGCCGGGATGAAAAAACTGTTTTTT.

The gene calls are TRBV5-6 and TRBJ1-1, with no clear D. Germline V gene lookup returns CDR1 SGHDT and CDR2 YYEEEE. The CDR3 is 13 amino acids. Trimming pared 2 bases from V and 11 bases from J, leaving 16 bases between. CDR3 in amino acids: CASSLSGANLAFF. The CDR3 nucleotides read TGTGCCAGCAGCTTATCGGGAGCGAACTTGGCTTTCTTT.